The 19 T cell receptor beta chains reported below all come from one sample, sequenced in a study of cytomegalovirus exposure and HLA in healthy donors. Method: immunoSEQ multiplex PCR; TCRdb's copy keeps in-frame clones and lacks some. The sample contains tens of thousands of clones, 90% to 95% of which appear only once. The sequenced material came from PBMCs. Source of these receptors: a man aged 18 to 30 in good health and CMV-seronegative.

The chain joins TRBV11-2 to TRBJ1-1; TRBD1 agrees at 9 bases. This CDR3 comprises 12 residues. Per germline, CDR1 SGHAT and CDR2 FQNNGV. The junction had 0 bases not matched to a gene; V was cut back by 3 bases and J by 7 bases. The CDR3 DNA sequence: TGTGCCAGCAGCTTGGACAGGGGTGAAGCTTTCTTT. Its translation is CASSLDRGEAFF.

This clone came up once. The rearrangement links TRBV11-1 to TRBJ2-7, with D possibly matching TRBD1 (6 bases). Germline V CDR1 and CDR2: SGHAT, FQDESV (reference sequence). The V and J ends lost 4 bases and 4 bases respectively, with 17 bases between them. This CDR3 region has 15 residues. The CDR3 coding sequence is TGTGCCAGCAGCTCAGGACAGCGGACGCTATACGAGCAGTACTTC. It translates to CASSSGQRTLYEQYF.

The V call is TRBV10-3, the J call TRBJ2-1; TRBD2 is a possible D gene (6 bases). This CDR3 has 13 amino acids. The germline V and J ends were trimmed by 9 bases and 6 bases, with 15 bases remaining between them. Germline V CDR1 and CDR2: ENHRY, SYGVKD. The CDR3 coding sequence is TGTGCCATGGGGACTGTGGAATCCAATGAGCAGTTCTTC. Encoded protein: CAMGTVESNEQFF.

The table lists this clone with a count of one. V usage is TRBV6-1 and J usage is TRBJ1-2, with D perhaps matching TRBD1 (6 bases). From germline, CDR1 is MNHNS and CDR2 SASEGT. V dropped 3 bases and J dropped 4 bases, with 15 bases sitting between them. The CDR3 is 15 amino acids. As DNA, the CDR3 is TGTGCCAGCAGTGACCCCCGGGGGGCCTCCTATGGCTACACCTTC. As protein: CASSDPRGASYGYTF.

The V gene is TRBV29-1, the J gene TRBJ1-2, with 8 bases identical to TRBD1. The CDR3 is 14 residues long. Looked up from germline, CDR1 is SQVTM and CDR2 is ANQGSEA. Trimming cost V 7 bases and J 5 bases; bases outside gene matches: 12. CDR3 region: CSAGSGTGSYGYTF. The CDR3 DNA sequence: TGCAGCGCCGGATCCGGGACAGGAAGTTATGGCTACACCTTC. The full variable domain, with the rest looked up from reference TRBV29-1 and TRBJ1-2, is SAVISQKPSRDICQRGTSLTIQCQVDSQVTMMFWYRQQPGQSLTLIATANQGSEATYESGFVIDKFPISRPNLTFSTLTVSNMSPEDSSIYLCSAGSGTGSYGYTFGSGTRLTVV.

The chain uses TRBV2 and TRBJ2-3; perhaps TRBD1 as D (5 bases). Per germline, CDR1 SNHLY and CDR2 FYNNEI. Trimming took 6 bases from V and 2 from J, leaving 6 bases between them. The CDR3 spans 12 residues. The CDR3 DNA follows: TGTGCCAGCAGGGACAACACAGATACGCAGTATTTT. Encoded protein: CASRDNTDTQYF.

V and J are TRBV10-2 and TRBJ2-1; 11 bases map to TRBD2. The CDR3 has 14 residues. The germline CDR1 and CDR2 sequences are WSHSY and SAAADI. The V gene end was trimmed by 8 bases and the J gene end by 8 bases; junction bases not matched to a gene: 8. The CDR3 DNA is TGCGCCAGCGGATGGACTAGCGGGCGGGATGAGCAGTTCTTC. As protein: CASGWTSGRDEQFF.

The chain links TRBV11-3 to TRBJ1-3; no definite D call. V was pared by 4 bases and J by 0 bases, with 7 bases between. In germline, CDR1 is SGHNT, CDR2 YENEEA. The length of the CDR3 is 14 residues. CDR3 region: CASSSSPSGNTIYF. Here the CDR3 DNA reads TGTGCCAGCAGCTCCTCCCCCTCTGGAAACACCATATATTTT. The variable domain in full, with the rest retrieved from reference TRBV11-3 and TRBJ1-3, is EAGVVQSPRYKIIEKKQPVAFWCNPISGHNTLYWYLQNLGQGPELLIRYENEEAVDDSQLPKDRFSAERLKGVDSTLKIQPAELGDSAVYLCASSSSPSGNTIYFGEGSWLTVV.

V gene TRBV18 combines with J gene TRBJ2-1; D is undetermined. V lost 2 bases, J lost 3 bases, and 8 bases lay in between. The CDR3 extends over 14 amino acids. CDR1 is KGHSH, CDR2 LQKENI, per germline. The CDR3 reads CASSPTTDYNEQFF. The CDR3 DNA follows: TGTGCCAGCTCACCAACGACTGACTACAATGAGCAGTTCTTC.

The CDR3 loop reads CASSSDRGTLRTYEQYF. In DNA, the CDR3 is TGTGCCAGCAGTTCAGACAGGGGGACCCTTCGAACCTACGAGCAGTACTTC. The genes are TRBV28 and TRBJ2-7; 9 bases agree with TRBD1. CDR1 is MDHEN and CDR2 is SYDVKM in the germline V gene. The CDR3 is 17 amino acids. V was clipped by 4 bases and J by 2 bases; unmatched bases: 12.

CDR3 coding DNA: TGTGCCAGCAGGGGGAGCGGGAGTCCCGGCTACAATGAGCAGTTCTTC. This translates into CASRGSGSPGYNEQFF. This chain uses TRBV27 with TRBJ2-1, with 8 bases lining up with TRBD2. Germline CDR1 reads MNHEY; CDR2 reads SMNVEV (reference sequence). CDR3 length: 16 residues. J gave up 3 bases and V 6 bases, and 10 bases lay outside the gene matches.

The chain combines TRBV5-8 with TRBJ2-7; no clear D gene. This CDR3 comprises 12 residues. V lost 0 bases and J 4 bases, leaving 5 bases between the germline ends. Per germline, CDR1 SGHTS and CDR2 YDEGEE. The CDR3 coding sequence is TGTGCCAGCAGCTTGGTGGAGTACGAGCAGTACTTC. Its translation: CASSLVEYEQYF.

The V gene is TRBV6-5, the J gene TRBJ1-5; D is possibly TRBD1 (6 bases). Per germline, CDR1 MNHEY and CDR2 SVGAGI. V lost 8 bases, J lost 9 bases, and 11 bases lay in between. CDR3 size: 11 residues. The CDR3: CASRGAGPQHF. The CDR3 nucleotides read TGTGCCAGCCGGGGGGCCGGGCCCCAGCATTTT.

The table lists this clone with a few counts. J is TRBJ1-2 and V is TRBV28; 8 nucleotides match TRBD1. After removal of 5 bases from V and 7 bases from J, the junction contained 15 bases not matched to a gene. The CDR3 length is 16 residues. From germline, CDR1 is MDHEN and CDR2 SYDVKM. The DNA of the CDR3 is TGTGCCAGCAGTATCCCACAGGGGGTCCAGATCGGTGGCTACACCTTC. This codes for CASSIPQGVQIGGYTF.

The chain employs TRBV7-9 and TRBJ2-2, with TRBD2 matching over 13 bases. The trim removed 7 bases at V and 6 bases at J, leaving 11 bases unmatched. From germline, CDR1 is SEHNR and CDR2 FQNEAQ (reference sequence). CDR3 length: 17 residues. The CDR3 DNA sequence: TGTGCCAGCATTTCTTACATAGGACTAGCGGGAGCCGGGGAGCTGTTTTTT. Amino acids: CASISYIGLAGAGELFF.

This chain joins TRBV5-8 and TRBJ2-7; 13 nucleotides agree with TRBD2. The germline V gene encodes CDR1 SGHTS and CDR2 YDEGEE. The CDR3 contains 14 residues. V lost 3 bases and J lost 5; bases outside the gene matches: 2. CDR3 residues: CASSSGTSGNEQYF. As DNA, the CDR3 is TGTGCCAGCAGCTCCGGGACTAGCGGGAACGAGCAGTACTTC.

The rearrangement uses TRBV28 and TRBJ2-1, with D possibly matching TRBD2 (5 bases). CDR3 length equals 16 residues. Trimming took 3 bases from V and 3 from J, leaving 15 bases between them. CDR1 is MDHEN, CDR2 SYDVKM, per germline. The CDR3 DNA follows: TGTGCCAGCAGTTTTTATCCCGGACTGCGCTACAATGAGCAGTTCTTC. This encodes CASSFYPGLRYNEQFF.

This clone was observed a handful of times. The genes are TRBV6-1 and TRBJ2-7, with D tentatively TRBD1 (5 bases). The CDR3 is made up of 14 amino acids. V was cut by 2 bases and J by 6 bases, with 14 bases left in between. Germline-derived CDR1 and CDR2 are MNHNS and SASEGT. CDR3: CASSEISGRAEQYF. CDR3 in DNA: TGTGCCAGCAGTGAAATCTCCGGCAGGGCCGAGCAGTACTTC.

The chain carries TRBV6-5 and TRBJ2-1; TRBD1 might be the D (6 bases). Deletions cut 0 bases from V and 9 bases from J, with 18 bases between. Germline assignment: CDR1 MNHEY and CDR2 SVGAGI. There are 16 residues in the CDR3. The CDR3: CASSYSSFQGFGEQFF. CDR3 DNA: TGTGCCAGCAGTTACTCGTCCTTCCAGGGGTTCGGTGAGCAGTTCTTC.